The TCR beta chain under discussion was sequenced for a study of HIV-infected patients and healthy controls. cDNA was made from 500 ng RNA using alpha and beta constant primers. Separate chain-specific third strand synthesis with multiplexing indices produced the alpha and beta libraries. One entry per CDR3 protein, called by TCRdb with MiXCR from the 5' RACE reads. The repertoire consists of about 10,000 distinct CDR3 sequences, with roughly 5.2% occurring once and the leading ten covering roughly 14%. Whole blood was used without fractionation, so all unsorted peripheral T cells were included. Enrolled donors were untreated HIV-infected adults about to begin antiretroviral therapy. In its sample, this clonotype was seen many times. The receptor was isolated from an adult with HIV infection. This specimen consisted of blood, obtained before antiretroviral therapy.

The CDR3 region has the DNA TGTGCCAGCAGCCCCGCCCCCGGATTACTAGCCAAAAACATTCAGTACTTC. It specifies CASSPAPGLLAKNIQYF. The chain employs TRBV7-2 and TRBJ2-4; D not resolved. V was clipped by 5 bases and J by 0 bases, with 17 bases between them. This CDR3 has 17 residues. Germline V gene lookup returns CDR1 SGHTA and CDR2 FQGNSA.